This TCR beta chain was sequenced for a study of patients and donors after allogeneic stem cell transplantation. In TCRdb, the RT-PCR reads were re-called with MiXCR into one record per CDR3 protein. This sample has almost 90,000 distinct CDR3 sequences, with about 5% found just once. This clonotype was counted at least ten times. Sequencing was performed on blood, either unsorted or a sorted T cell fraction (not recorded which). The receptor comes from a human donor who was either an allogeneic HSCT recipient or a stem cell or donor lymphocyte infusion donor (not recorded which). It is not recorded whose cells these are; they may come from a transplant donor.

As DNA, the CDR3 is TGTGCCAGTAGTATGGGGTCCGGGACGGCCTATGGCTACACCTTC. As protein: CASSMGSGTAYGYTF. J is TRBJ1-2 and V is TRBV19; weak D call: TRBD1 (5 bases). This CDR3 contains 15 residues. V was trimmed by 3 bases and J by 4 bases, leaving 15 bases between them. From germline, CDR1 is LNHDA and CDR2 SQIVND (reference sequence).